Listed below are T cell receptor beta chains from one sample, sequenced in a study of cytomegalovirus exposure and HLA in healthy donors. Assay used: immunoSEQ multiplex PCR; TCRdb lists only in-frame clones, some missing. The sample comprises roughly 120,000 clones, more than 8% of which are singletons, and 5.5% rests with the top ten. Input material: PBMCs. The receptors shown here come from a man in his forties or fifties in good health and CMV-seronegative. Both conserved end residues are part of each CDR3. The order of the fields is D gene, J gene, V gene, clone size, CDR3 protein, CDR3 DNA. A D gene is named only where the DNA matches it firmly. Only some rows state a clone size, as once, few, many or a class for expanded clones.

- | TRBJ2-3 | TRBV6-1 | - | CASSEAGASRYTDTQYF | TGTGCCAGCAGTGAAGCAGGAGCTTCTAGATACACAGATACGCAGTATTTT
- | TRBJ1-4 | TRBV15 | few | CATSRSTGYTEKLFF | TGTGCCACCAGCAGGTCCACAGGGTATACAGAAAAACTGTTTTTT
- | TRBJ1-1 | TRBV2 | few | CARVHEEAFF | TGTGCCAGGGTACACGAAGAAGCTTTCTTT
TRBD1 | TRBJ1-1 | TRBV4-1 | few | CASSQGRGQGNTEAFF | TGCGCCAGCAGCCAAGGGAGAGGACAGGGGAACACTGAAGCTTTCTTT
TRBD2 | TRBJ2-7 | TRBV7-9 | - | CASSLVGRGTYEQYF | TGTGCCAGCAGCTTAGTCGGGCGGGGGACCTACGAGCAGTACTTC
- | TRBJ1-2 | TRBV2 | - | CASSSTGVYGYTF | TGTGCCAGCAGTTCGACAGGAGTCTATGGCTACACCTTC
- | TRBJ2-7 | TRBV6-4 | - | CASSPGDGGEQYF | TGTGCCAGCAGCCCTGGGGACGGGGGCGAGCAGTACTTC
- | TRBJ1-2 | TRBV5-1 | - | CASSLGQTVYGYTF | TGCGCCAGCAGCTTGGGGCAGACAGTCTATGGCTACACCTTC
- | TRBJ1-4 | TRBV6-1 | few | CASSRQGSFGEKLFF | TGTGCCAGCAGCCGGCAGGGGAGCTTTGGCGAAAAACTGTTTTTT
- | TRBJ1-2 | TRBV7-9 | - | CASWRTEAYGYTF | TGTGCCAGCTGGAGGACAGAAGCCTATGGCTACACCTTC
- | TRBJ1-1 | TRBV6-5 | few | CASSYSRAGTEAFF | TGTGCCAGCAGTTACTCCAGGGCTGGAACTGAAGCTTTCTTT
- | TRBJ2-6 | TRBV25-1 | - | CASTKSGANVLTF | TGTGCCAGCACCAAAAGCGGGGCCAACGTCCTGACTTTC
TRBD1 | TRBJ2-7 | TRBV28 | - | CASGTGTGAYEQYF | TGTGCCAGCGGAACCGGGACAGGGGCTTACGAGCAGTACTTC
- | TRBJ2-3 | TRBV7-8 | few | CASSPTGSGADTQYF | TGTGCCAGCAGCCCCACAGGGAGTGGGGCAGATACGCAGTATTTT
- | TRBJ1-6 | TRBV12-5 | - | CASGLVLTARGSPLHF | TGTGCTAGTGGTTTGGTTTTAACGGCCCGAGGATCACCCCTCCACTTT
- | TRBJ1-6 | TRBV2 | - | CASSRDKFNSPLHF | TGTGCCAGCTCAAGGGACAAGTTTAATTCACCCCTCCACTTT
TRBD2 | TRBJ2-1 | TRBV7-2 | - | CASSLAPSGGAGDEQFF | TGTGCCAGCAGCTTAGCACCTAGCGGGGGGGCTGGTGATGAGCAGTTCTTC
TRBD1 | TRBJ2-1 | TRBV14 | - | CASSQNRDRPGNEQFF | TGTGCCAGCAGCCAGAACCGGGACAGGCCCGGGAATGAGCAGTTCTTC
- | TRBJ1-3 | TRBV7-9 | - | CASSFRDTIYF | TGTGCCAGCAGCTTCAGGGACACCATATATTTT
TRBD1 | TRBJ1-2 | TRBV6-5 | few | CASSYSDRGSNYGYTF | TGTGCCAGCAGTTACTCTGACAGGGGGTCTAACTATGGCTACACCTTC
TRBD2 | TRBJ2-7 | TRBV5-1 | - | CASSLRLAGPYEQYF | TGCGCCAGCAGCTTGCGGCTAGCGGGGCCCTACGAGCAGTACTTC
TRBD1 | TRBJ1-5 | TRBV7-2 | - | CASSQRGGQGNQPQHF | TGTGCCAGCAGCCAAAGGGGGGGACAGGGGAATCAGCCCCAGCATTTT
- | TRBJ1-5 | TRBV5-5 | few | CASSLSGGNNQPQHF | TGTGCCAGCAGCTTGTCAGGTGGTAACAATCAGCCCCAGCATTTT
- | TRBJ1-3 | TRBV15 | few | CATSKGTPSGNTIYF | TGTGCCACCAGCAAAGGGACACCTTCTGGAAACACCATATATTTT
TRBD2 | TRBJ2-3 | TRBV5-4 | - | CASSPTGGAETDTQYF | TGTGCCAGCAGCCCGACCGGGGGGGCCGAGACAGATACGCAGTATTTT
TRBD1 | TRBJ1-1 | TRBV5-1 | - | CASSIGTGGGTEAFF | TGCGCCAGCAGCATAGGGACAGGAGGTGGCACTGAAGCTTTCTTT
TRBD1 | TRBJ2-7 | TRBV7-9 | few | CASSSGQGIEQYF | TGTGCCAGCAGCTCGGGACAGGGGATAGAGCAGTACTTC
- | TRBJ2-2 | TRBV29-1 | - | CSVEDSVAAAPGELFF | TGCAGCGTTGAAGATTCGGTAGCGGCGGCTCCCGGGGAGCTGTTTTTT
- | TRBJ2-3 | TRBV7-9 | - | CASSLASGGTGTDTQYF | TGTGCCAGCAGCTTAGCGTCGGGCGGGACTGGTACAGATACGCAGTATTTT
- | TRBJ1-5 | TRBV2 | few | CASRKDSNGNQPQHF | TGTGCCAGCAGGAAGGACTCTAACGGCAATCAGCCCCAGCATTTT
TRBD2 | TRBJ2-1 | TRBV6-5 | - | CASRESGGYNEQFF | TGTGCCAGCAGAGAGAGCGGGGGCTACAATGAGCAGTTCTTC
TRBD2 | TRBJ2-7 | TRBV10-3 | few | CAISESPAGGYEQYF | TGTGCCATCAGTGAGTCCCCAGCGGGGGGCTACGAGCAGTACTTC
- | TRBJ2-1 | TRBV6-1 | - | CASSDSISHRSYYNEQFF | TGTGCCAGCAGTGATAGCATAAGCCACAGGTCCTACTACAATGAGCAGTTCTTC
- | TRBJ1-1 | TRBV7-2 | - | CASSLSRGNTEAFF | TGTGCCAGCAGCCTCTCCCGGGGGAACACTGAAGCTTTCTTT
- | TRBJ2-7 | TRBV28 | few | CASRSPRDKSAYEQYF | TGTGCCAGCAGATCCCCCCGGGACAAAAGTGCTTACGAGCAGTACTTC
- | TRBJ1-2 | TRBV2 | few | CASHRDMYGYTF | TGTGCCAGCCACCGGGACATGTATGGCTACACCTTC
- | TRBJ2-1 | TRBV7-2 | - | CASSLVAGADQNEQFF | TGTGCCAGCAGCTTAGTGGCGGGGGCGGATCAAAATGAGCAGTTCTTC
TRBD1 | TRBJ2-1 | TRBV2 | - | CASSNPGQGAGNEQFF | TGTGCCAGCAGCAACCCGGGACAGGGGGCCGGAAATGAGCAGTTCTTC
- | TRBJ2-2 | TRBV5-1 | few | CASSFQNTGELFF | TGCGCCAGCAGCTTTCAGAACACCGGGGAGCTGTTTTTT
- | TRBJ2-1 | TRBV4-1 | few | CASSLTAQAGSYNEQFF | TGCGCCAGCAGCCTCACAGCACAGGCAGGGTCCTACAATGAGCAGTTCTTC
- | TRBJ2-3 | TRBV5-1 | - | CASSAGGVFPTDTQYF | TGCGCCAGCAGCGCCGGAGGAGTATTCCCCACAGATACGCAGTATTTT
- | TRBJ1-2 | TRBV11-2 | few | CASSSRGGDNYGYTF | TGTGCCAGCAGCTCGAGGGGGGGAGATAACTATGGCTACACCTTC
- | TRBJ1-1 | TRBV5-1 | few | CASSSTGHPEAFF | TGCGCCAGCAGCTCGACAGGTCATCCTGAAGCTTTCTTT
TRBD1 | TRBJ1-1 | TRBV11-3 | - | CASSFGTGAANTEAFF | TGTGCCAGCAGTTTTGGGACAGGCGCTGCTAACACTGAAGCTTTCTTT
TRBD2 | TRBJ2-1 | TRBV9 | few | CASSGGGGTYNEQFF | TGTGCCAGCAGCGGTGGGGGGGGGACCTACAATGAGCAGTTCTTC